This TCR beta chain was identified during a study of blood T cell repertoires in COVID-19. With V trimmed by 4 bases and J by 1 base, 1 base remained unmatched. This CDR3 is built from 15 residues. Germline CDR1 SGHRS, CDR2 YFSETQ. The method was immunoSEQ multiplex PCR; TCRdb's version includes in-frame clones alone and lacks a portion of them. The sample yields around 110,000 clones, 70% to 90% seen once. The rearrangement joins TRBV5-1 to TRBJ2-6, with TRBD1 matching 8 bases. The sequencing input was peripheral blood. The TCR was taken from a young man with acute or convalescent COVID-19. This CDR3 is CASSRQGSGANVLTF. The CDR3, as DNA: TGCGCCAGCAGCCGACAGGGGTCTGGGGCCAACGTCCTGACTTTC. The entire variable domain, with the rest obtained from reference TRBV5-1 and TRBJ2-6, is as follows: KAGVTQTPRYLIKTRGQQVTLSCSPISGHRSVSWYQQTPGQGLQFLFEYFSETQRNKGNFPGRFSGRQFSNSRSEMNVSTLELGDSALYLCASSRQGSGANVLTFGAGSRLTVL.